The source of this T cell receptor beta chain is a study of CD4+ T cells in melanoma. The study's findings and limits: Reportedly, melanoma neoantigen-specific CD4+ T cells showed varied differentiation states. CD8+ T cell, macrophage and B cell function reportedly correlated with neoantigen-specific CD4+ T cells.

Only one count was recorded for this clone. Its cognate antigen is unknown. The V and J ends lost 5 bases and 6 bases respectively, with 14 bases between them. Germline loops: CDR1 MDHEN, CDR2 SYDVKM. This CDR3 comprises 14 residues. Method: immunoSEQ multiplex PCR; TCRdb's copy keeps in-frame clones and lacks some. This sample yields some 7,000 clones, of which almost 70% are seen a single time; approximately 30% belongs to the top ten. Material for sequencing was cells from a culture (not recorded whether cultured in vitro). This receptor was taken from a human donor with melanoma. The chain couples TRBV28 to TRBJ1-5, with D tentatively TRBD1 (6 bases). The CDR3 here is CASSGGTKSQPQHF. CDR3 in DNA: TGTGCCAGCAGTGGGGGGACAAAGAGTCAGCCCCAGCATTTT.